This record concerns one TCR beta chain sequence. As yet, its antigen is unknown. This specimen belongs to a study of cytomegalovirus exposure and HLA in healthy donors. The CDR3 is 15 amino acids. The germline V gene encodes CDR1 SGHTA and CDR2 FQGTGA. With 5 bases clipped from V and 4 bases from J, the junction kept 5 bases outside the gene matches. Study-level findings and limits: According to the study, about 180 TCR beta chains were cytomegalovirus-associated.

Assay used: immunoSEQ multiplex PCR; TCRdb lists only in-frame clones, some missing. The table records 150,000 to 180,000 clones, approximately 86% of them present only once. J is TRBJ2-7 and V is TRBV7-3; 13 bases are shared with TRBD2. This clonotype originated in a man between 18 and 35 years old in good health and CMV-seropositive. Input material: PBMCs. The CDR3 here is CASSPGLAGVYEQYF. The CDR3 DNA sequence: TGTGCCAGCAGCCCAGGACTAGCGGGGGTATACGAGCAGTACTTC.